Listed below are T cell receptor beta chains from one sample, sequenced in a study of beta chain features in type 1 diabetes. Using immunoSEQ multiplex PCR, the repertoire was profiled, and TCRdb retains in-frame clones only, with some absent. The table records 130,000 to 150,000 clones, around 13% of them present only once. What was sequenced was central memory CD4+ T cells from blood. These receptors came from a man aged 18 to 29 with type 1 diabetes. Both conserved end residues are part of each CDR3. The D gene is left open where the match is weak. Size is stated for part of the rows, as once, few or many counts, or as a class when the clone is expanded.

D gene | J gene | V gene | clone size | CDR3 DNA | CDR3 protein
TRBD2 | TRBJ2-5 | TRBV7-3 | few | TGTGCCAGCAGCTTATTTAGCGGGGGGCCTATGCAAGAGACCCAGTACTTC | CASSLFSGGPMQETQYF
- | TRBJ1-1 | TRBV30 | - | TGTGCCTGGGCTACTTCCGGGACTAGAGGGACTGAAGCTTTCTTT | CAWATSGTRGTEAFF
TRBD1 | TRBJ1-6 | TRBV30 | few | TGTGCCTGGAGTGTATCGGACAGGGGGGATTCACCCCTCCACTTT | CAWSVSDRGDSPLHF
TRBD1 | TRBJ2-7 | TRBV5-4 | - | TGTGCCAGCAGCGGCGTGACAGGGACCGAGCAGTACTTC | CASSGVTGTEQYF
TRBD1 | TRBJ2-3 | TRBV7-9 | many | TGTGCCACCCTAACCGGGACAGGGCGAACAGATACGCAGTATTTT | CATLTGTGRTDTQYF
- | TRBJ2-7 | TRBV6-5 | - | TGTGCCACCACGAAAAACGGGGCCTCAGGGGACGAGCAGTACTTC | CATTKNGASGDEQYF
- | TRBJ2-6 | TRBV14 | - | TGTGCCAGCAGTCCCTCTGGGGCCAACGTCCTGACTTTC | CASSPSGANVLTF
TRBD1 | TRBJ1-2 | TRBV9 | - | TGTGCCAGCAGCTTAGATCAGGGGGCTGGCTATGGCTACACCTTC | CASSLDQGAGYGYTF
- | TRBJ1-5 | TRBV29-1 | - | TGCAGCGTAGGGGACCGCCGGGGCAATCAGCCCCAGCATTTT | CSVGDRRGNQPQHF
TRBD2 | TRBJ2-1 | TRBV2 | few | TGTGCCAGCAAGGGACTAGCGGGGACCCCAGGGCAGTTCTTC | CASKGLAGTPGQFF
- | TRBJ1-3 | TRBV6-5 | - | TGTGCCAGCAGTGACCAACGAGGGGGAAACACCATATATTTT | CASSDQRGGNTIYF
- | TRBJ2-7 | TRBV19 | few | TGTGCCAGTAGTATAGGGGGCCGGAGCTCCTACGAGCAGTACTTC | CASSIGGRSSYEQYF
TRBD1 | TRBJ1-1 | TRBV6-6 | - | TGTGCCAGCAGTTACGCAGGACAGGGGGACACTGAAGCTTTCTTT | CASSYAGQGDTEAFF
TRBD2 | TRBJ2-5 | TRBV30 | - | TGTGCCTGGAGTGTACATAGCGGGGGGGCTCGAGAGACCCAGTACTTC | CAWSVHSGGARETQYF
- | TRBJ1-2 | TRBV30 | - | TGTGCCTGGATGCGGGGTTTTGGCTACACCTTC | CAWMRGFGYTF
- | TRBJ1-3 | TRBV30 | - | TGTGCCTGGACCCCCAAGTTGGTCTCTGGAAACACCATATATTTT | CAWTPKLVSGNTIYF
- | TRBJ1-1 | TRBV27 | few | TGTGCCAGCAGTTTGCGGGGTAGGTACACTGAAGCTTTCTTT | CASSLRGRYTEAFF
- | TRBJ1-5 | TRBV5-1 | - | TGCGCCAGCAGCTTGGTCGGGCTTGGTAGCAATCAGCCCCAGCATTTT | CASSLVGLGSNQPQHF
TRBD1 | TRBJ1-2 | TRBV30 | - | TGTGCCTGGAGCATCCCTGGGACAGGGGTTTACTATGGCTACACCTTC | CAWSIPGTGVYYGYTF
TRBD1 | TRBJ2-5 | TRBV29-1 | few | TGCAGCGTACCACCGGGACAGCCGGGGGAGACCCAGTACTTC | CSVPPGQPGETQYF
- | TRBJ2-5 | TRBV7-6 | many | TGTGCCAGCAGCTTAGTTCCCTACCAAGAGACCCAGTACTTC | CASSLVPYQETQYF
TRBD2 | TRBJ2-3 | TRBV2 | - | TGTGCCAGCAGCCAGACTAGCACCCGGGATACGCAGTATTTT | CASSQTSTRDTQYF
TRBD1 | TRBJ1-1 | TRBV30 | - | TGTGCCTGGAGTGGCGGGACAGCGAACACTGAAGCTTTCTTT | CAWSGGTANTEAFF
TRBD1 | TRBJ1-2 | TRBV25-1 | few | TGTGCCAGCAGTGTCCCAGGGGGCGGAAACTATGGCTACACCTTC | CASSVPGGGNYGYTF
- | TRBJ1-5 | TRBV4-1 | once | TGCGCCAGCAGCCAAGAGCCTGGCAATCAGCCCCAGCATTTT | CASSQEPGNQPQHF
- | TRBJ1-2 | TRBV7-9 | - | TGTGCCAGCAGTCTGGGGCAGACTACCTATGGCTACACCTTC | CASSLGQTTYGYTF
TRBD1 | TRBJ2-5 | TRBV30 | few | TGTGCCTGGAGCGCGTTGACAGGGTTTGGCGAGACCCAGTACTTC | CAWSALTGFGETQYF
- | TRBJ1-6 | TRBV6-5 | - | TGTGCCAGCTGGGCGACGGAAAATTCACCCCTCCACTTT | CASWATENSPLHF
- | TRBJ1-1 | TRBV5-6 | - | TGTGCCAGCAGCTTGGTTGCGCGCGAAGCTTTCTTT | CASSLVAREAFF
TRBD2 | TRBJ2-7 | TRBV9 | - | TGTGCCAGCAGCGTAGGCGTACCGGGGGGAATCTACGAGCAGTACTTC | CASSVGVPGGIYEQYF
TRBD2 | TRBJ2-1 | TRBV30 | few | TGTGCCTGGAGTTTAGCGGGGGGCATCTACAATGAGCAGTTCTTC | CAWSLAGGIYNEQFF
- | TRBJ2-2 | TRBV18 | - | TGTGCCAGCTCACCAGGGACGACCACCGGGGAGCTGTTTTTT | CASSPGTTTGELFF
- | TRBJ2-1 | TRBV7-6 | - | TGTGCCAGCAGCTTAGATACCGGGGCCGCTTACAATGAGCAGTTCTTC | CASSLDTGAAYNEQFF
- | TRBJ2-5 | TRBV5-1 | - | TGCGCCAGCAGCTTGGGATCGATCCAGGGAGTGGAGACCCAGTACTTC | CASSLGSIQGVETQYF
- | TRBJ2-2 | TRBV7-9 | many | TGTGCCAGTCGGCGGGCCGGGGAGCTGTTTTTT | CASRRAGELFF
- | TRBJ2-6 | TRBV30 | few | TGTGCCTGGAGTCATGGGGGGCTCGGGGCCAACGTCCTGACTTTC | CAWSHGGLGANVLTF
- | TRBJ2-3 | TRBV5-1 | few | TGCGCCACCTCGTCCGGGGCTAGCACAGATACGCAGTATTTT | CATSSGASTDTQYF
- | TRBJ1-6 | TRBV5-6 | few | TGTGCCAGCAGCTTGGGACAGGCCTGGTCACCCCTCCACTTT | CASSLGQAWSPLHF
TRBD1 | TRBJ1-1 | TRBV5-1 | few | TGCGCCAGCAGCTTGCAGGGGGCGAACACTGAAGCTTTCTTT | CASSLQGANTEAFF
TRBD1 | TRBJ2-5 | TRBV11-2 | few | TGTGCCAGCAGCTCTTTGACAGGGGTAGGGACCCAGTACTTC | CASSSLTGVGTQYF
- | TRBJ2-5 | TRBV5-1 | - | TGCGCCAGCAGCTTGGGGGCACCAGGGGTCCAAGAGACCCAGTACTTC | CASSLGAPGVQETQYF
- | TRBJ1-2 | TRBV28 | - | TGTGCCAGCAGTCCGGACTATGGCTACACCTTC | CASSPDYGYTF
- | TRBJ2-6 | TRBV19 | - | TGTGCCAGTAGTATGGGACCAGCTAACTCTGGGGCCAACGTCCTGACTTTC | CASSMGPANSGANVLTF
- | TRBJ1-1 | TRBV29-1 | few | TGCAGCGCCAGGACCGCGTACGAAGCTTTCTTT | CSARTAYEAFF
TRBD1 | TRBJ1-6 | TRBV9 | few | TGTGCCAGCAGCGTAGCCACCTCGGGACAGGGGACCAGTTCACCCCTCCACTTT | CASSVATSGQGTSSPLHF